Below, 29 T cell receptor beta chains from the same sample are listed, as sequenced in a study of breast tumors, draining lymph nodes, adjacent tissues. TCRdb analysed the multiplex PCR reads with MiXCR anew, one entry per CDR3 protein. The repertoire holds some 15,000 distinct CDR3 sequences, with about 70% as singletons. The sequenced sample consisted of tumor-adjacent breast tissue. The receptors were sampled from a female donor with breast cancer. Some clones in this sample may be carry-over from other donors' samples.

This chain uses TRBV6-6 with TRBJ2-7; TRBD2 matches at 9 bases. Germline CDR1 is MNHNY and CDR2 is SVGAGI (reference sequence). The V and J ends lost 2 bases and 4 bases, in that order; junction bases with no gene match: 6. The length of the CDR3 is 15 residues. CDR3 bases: TGTGCCAGCAGTTACCAGGGTAGCGGGAGTTACGAGCAGTACTTC. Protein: CASSYQGSGSYEQYF.

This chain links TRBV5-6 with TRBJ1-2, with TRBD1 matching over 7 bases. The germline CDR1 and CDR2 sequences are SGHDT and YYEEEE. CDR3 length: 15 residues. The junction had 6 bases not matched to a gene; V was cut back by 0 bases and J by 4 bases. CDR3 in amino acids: CASSLGGQPIYGYTF. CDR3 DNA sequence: TGTGCCAGCAGCTTGGGGGGACAGCCGATCTATGGCTACACCTTC.

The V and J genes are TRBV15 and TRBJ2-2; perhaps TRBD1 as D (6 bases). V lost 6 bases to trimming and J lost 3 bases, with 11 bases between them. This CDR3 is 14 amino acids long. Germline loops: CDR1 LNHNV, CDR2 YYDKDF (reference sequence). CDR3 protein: CATRGAPDTGELFF. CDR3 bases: TGTGCCACCAGGGGGGCCCCGGACACCGGGGAGCTGTTTTTT.

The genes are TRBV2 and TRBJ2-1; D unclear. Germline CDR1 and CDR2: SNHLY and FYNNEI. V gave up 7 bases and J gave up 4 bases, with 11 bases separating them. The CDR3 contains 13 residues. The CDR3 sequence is CASTNDSYNEQFF. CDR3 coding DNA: TGTGCCAGCACCAATGACTCTTACAATGAGCAGTTCTTC.

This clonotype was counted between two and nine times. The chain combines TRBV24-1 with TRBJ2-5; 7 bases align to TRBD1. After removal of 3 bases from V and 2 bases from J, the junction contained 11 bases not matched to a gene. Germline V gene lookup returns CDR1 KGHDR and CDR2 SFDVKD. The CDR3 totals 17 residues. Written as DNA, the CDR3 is TGTGCCACCAGTGATCAAAAGGGGGCAACCAATCAAGAGACCCAGTACTTC. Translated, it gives CATSDQKGATNQETQYF.

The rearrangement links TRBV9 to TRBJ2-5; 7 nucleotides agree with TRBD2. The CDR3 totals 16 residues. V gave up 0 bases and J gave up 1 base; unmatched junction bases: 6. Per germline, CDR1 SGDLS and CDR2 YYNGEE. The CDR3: CASSVGVGEGQETQYF. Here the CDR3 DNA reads TGTGCCAGCAGCGTAGGGGTGGGGGAGGGCCAAGAGACCCAGTACTTC.

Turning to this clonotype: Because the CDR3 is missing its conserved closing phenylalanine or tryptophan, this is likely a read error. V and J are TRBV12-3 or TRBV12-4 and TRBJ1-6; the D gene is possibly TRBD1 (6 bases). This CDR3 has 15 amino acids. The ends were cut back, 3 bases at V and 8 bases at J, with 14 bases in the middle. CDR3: CASSLGGAWDSPLHL. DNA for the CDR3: TGTGCCAGCAGTTTGGGGGGCGCTTGGGATTCACCCCTCCACCTT.

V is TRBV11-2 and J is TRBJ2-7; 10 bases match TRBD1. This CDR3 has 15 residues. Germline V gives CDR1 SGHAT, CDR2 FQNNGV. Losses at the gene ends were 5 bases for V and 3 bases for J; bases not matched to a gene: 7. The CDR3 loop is CASSRTDRGDYEQYF. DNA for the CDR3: TGTGCCAGCAGCCGTACGGACAGGGGGGACTACGAGCAGTACTTC.

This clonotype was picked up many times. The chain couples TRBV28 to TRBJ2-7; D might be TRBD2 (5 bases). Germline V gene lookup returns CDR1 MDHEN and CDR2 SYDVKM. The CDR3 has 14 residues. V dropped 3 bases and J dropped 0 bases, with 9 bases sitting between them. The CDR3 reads CASSFLRASYEQYF. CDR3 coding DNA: TGTGCCAGCAGTTTCTTGCGGGCCTCCTACGAGCAGTACTTC.

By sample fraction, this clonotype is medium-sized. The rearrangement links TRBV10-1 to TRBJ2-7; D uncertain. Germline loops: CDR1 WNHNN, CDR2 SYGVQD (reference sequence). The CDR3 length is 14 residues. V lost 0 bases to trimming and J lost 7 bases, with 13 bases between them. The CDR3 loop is CASSESIEVGEQYF. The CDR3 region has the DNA TGCGCCAGCAGTGAGTCGATAGAGGTCGGGGAGCAGTACTTC.

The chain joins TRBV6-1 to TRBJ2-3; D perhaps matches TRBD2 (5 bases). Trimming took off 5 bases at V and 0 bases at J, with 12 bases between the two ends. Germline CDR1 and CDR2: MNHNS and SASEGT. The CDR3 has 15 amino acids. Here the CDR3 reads CASSRTQTSTDTQYF. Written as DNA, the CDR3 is TGTGCCAGCAGTCGGACTCAGACTAGCACAGATACGCAGTATTTT.

The DNA of the CDR3 is TGTGCCAGCAGCTTAACGCCCGCAGCCGATACGGGGGAGCTGTTTTTT. This sequence encodes CASSLTPAADTGELFF. This rearrangement joins TRBV7-3 to TRBJ2-2; D is ambiguous. V lost 0 bases to trimming and J lost 8 bases, with 16 bases between them. This CDR3 is 16 amino acids long. Germline CDR1 reads SGHTA; CDR2 reads FQGTGA. Together with reference TRBV7-3 and TRBJ2-2, the CDR3 gives the full variable domain: GAGVSQTPSNKVTEKGKYVELRCDPISGHTALYWYRQSLGQGPEFLIYFQGTGAADDSGLPNDRFFAVRPEGSVSTLKIQRTERGDSAVYLCASSLTPAADTGELFFGEGSRLTVL.

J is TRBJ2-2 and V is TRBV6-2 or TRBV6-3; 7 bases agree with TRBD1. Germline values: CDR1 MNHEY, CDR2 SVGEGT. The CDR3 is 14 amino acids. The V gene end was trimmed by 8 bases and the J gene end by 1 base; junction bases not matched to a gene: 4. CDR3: CASWTGLNTGELFF. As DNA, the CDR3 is TGTGCCAGCTGGACAGGACTGAACACCGGGGAGCTGTTTTTT.

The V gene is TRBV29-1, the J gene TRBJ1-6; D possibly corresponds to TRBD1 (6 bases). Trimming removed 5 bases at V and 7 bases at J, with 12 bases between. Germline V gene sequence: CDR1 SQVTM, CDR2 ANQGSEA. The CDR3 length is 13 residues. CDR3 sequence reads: CSVQTGSNSPLHF. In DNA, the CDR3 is TGCAGCGTTCAAACAGGGTCAAATTCACCCCTCCACTTT.

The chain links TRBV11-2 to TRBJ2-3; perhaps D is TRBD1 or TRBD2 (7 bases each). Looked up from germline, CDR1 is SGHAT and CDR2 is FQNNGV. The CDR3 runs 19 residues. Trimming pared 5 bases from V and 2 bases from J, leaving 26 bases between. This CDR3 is CASSGGGQRTTPYTDTQYF. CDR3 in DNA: TGTGCCAGCAGCGGCGGGGGACAGCGTACGACACCATACACAGATACGCAGTATTTT.

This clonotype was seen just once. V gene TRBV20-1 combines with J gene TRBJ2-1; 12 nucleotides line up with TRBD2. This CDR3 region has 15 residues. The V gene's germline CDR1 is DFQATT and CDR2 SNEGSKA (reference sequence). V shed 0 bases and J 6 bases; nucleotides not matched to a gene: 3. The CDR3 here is CSARDLAGGINEQFF. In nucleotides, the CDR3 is TGCAGTGCTAGAGATCTAGCGGGAGGGATCAATGAGCAGTTCTTC.

Here the CDR3 reads CATSRVGLIPNEQFF. DNA of the CDR3: TGTGCCACCAGCAGAGTTGGCCTAATCCCCAATGAGCAGTTCTTC. This chain connects TRBV15 to TRBJ2-1; D remains ambiguous. The CDR3 contains 15 residues. Germline assignment: CDR1 LNHNV and CDR2 YYDKDF (reference sequence). The V gene lost 1 base and the J gene lost 6 bases, with 13 bases spanning the gap.

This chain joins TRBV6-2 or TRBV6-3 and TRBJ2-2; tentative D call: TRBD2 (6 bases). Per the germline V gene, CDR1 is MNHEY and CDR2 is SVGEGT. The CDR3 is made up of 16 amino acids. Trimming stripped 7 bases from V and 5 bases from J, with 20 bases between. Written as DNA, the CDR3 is TGTGCCAGCACCTATTTGGGACTCCGGCGGACCGGGGAGCTGTTTTTT. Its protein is CASTYLGLRRTGELFF.

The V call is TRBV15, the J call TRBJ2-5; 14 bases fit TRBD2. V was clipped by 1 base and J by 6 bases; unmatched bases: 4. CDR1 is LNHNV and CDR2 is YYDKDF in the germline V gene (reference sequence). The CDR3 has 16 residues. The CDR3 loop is CATSRVRTSGRQTQYF. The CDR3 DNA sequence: TGTGCCACCAGCAGAGTCAGGACTAGCGGGAGGCAGACCCAGTACTTC.

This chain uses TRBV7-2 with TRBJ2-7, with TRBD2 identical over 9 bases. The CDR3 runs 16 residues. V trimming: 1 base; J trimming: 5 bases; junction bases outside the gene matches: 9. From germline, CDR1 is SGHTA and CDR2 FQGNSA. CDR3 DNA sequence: TGTGCCAGCAGCTTAGTAGGCGGGAGGGCCGGGGACGAGCAGTACTTC. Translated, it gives CASSLVGGRAGDEQYF.

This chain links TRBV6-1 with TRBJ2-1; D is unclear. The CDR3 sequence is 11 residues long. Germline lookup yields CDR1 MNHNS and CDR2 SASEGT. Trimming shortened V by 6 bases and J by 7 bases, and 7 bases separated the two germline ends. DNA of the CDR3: TGTGCCAGCAGGTTTCAGAATGAGCAGTTCTTC. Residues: CASRFQNEQFF.

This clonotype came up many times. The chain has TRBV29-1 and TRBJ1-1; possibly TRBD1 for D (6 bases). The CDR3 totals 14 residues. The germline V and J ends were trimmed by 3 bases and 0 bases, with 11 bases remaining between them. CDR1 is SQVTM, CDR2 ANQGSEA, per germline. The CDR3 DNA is TGCAGCGTTGATCAAGGGGGTATGAACACTGAAGCTTTCTTT. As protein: CSVDQGGMNTEAFF. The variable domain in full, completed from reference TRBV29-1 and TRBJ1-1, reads SAVISQKPSRDICQRGTSLTIQCQVDSQVTMMFWYRQQPGQSLTLIATANQGSEATYESGFVIDKFPISRPNLTFSTLTVSNMSPEDSSIYLCSVDQGGMNTEAFFGQGTRLTVV.

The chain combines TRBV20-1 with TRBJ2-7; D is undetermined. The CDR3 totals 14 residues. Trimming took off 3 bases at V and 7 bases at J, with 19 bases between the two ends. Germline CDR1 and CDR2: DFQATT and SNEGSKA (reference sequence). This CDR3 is CSASKIVGSPEQYF. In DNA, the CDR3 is TGCAGTGCTAGTAAGATTGTTGGATCGCCAGAGCAGTACTTC.

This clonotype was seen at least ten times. CDR3 region: CASSFPGSYEQYF. As DNA, the CDR3 is TGTGCCAGCAGCTTCCCGGGGAGCTACGAGCAGTACTTC. The chain uses TRBV5-6 and TRBJ2-7, with a weak D call TRBD2 (5 bases). The CDR3 consists of 13 residues. V was shortened by 2 bases and J by 3 bases, with 9 bases between the two germline ends. CDR1 is SGHDT, CDR2 YYEEEE, per germline.

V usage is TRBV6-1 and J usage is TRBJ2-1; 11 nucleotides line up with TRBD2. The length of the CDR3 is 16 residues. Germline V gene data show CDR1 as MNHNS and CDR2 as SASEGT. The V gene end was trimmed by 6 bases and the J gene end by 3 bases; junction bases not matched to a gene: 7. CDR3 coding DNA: TGTGCCAGCAGAACGGGACTAGCGGACATCTACAATGAGCAGTTCTTC. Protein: CASRTGLADIYNEQFF.

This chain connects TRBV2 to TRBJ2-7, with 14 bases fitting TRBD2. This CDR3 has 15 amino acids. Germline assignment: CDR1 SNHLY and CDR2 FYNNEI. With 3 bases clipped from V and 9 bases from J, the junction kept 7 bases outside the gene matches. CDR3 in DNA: TGTGCCAGCAGTGACCCGGGACTAGCGGGAGTTGGGCAGTACTTC. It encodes CASSDPGLAGVGQYF.

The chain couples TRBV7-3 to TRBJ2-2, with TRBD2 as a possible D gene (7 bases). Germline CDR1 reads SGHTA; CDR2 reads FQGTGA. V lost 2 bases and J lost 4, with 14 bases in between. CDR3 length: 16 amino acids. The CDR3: CASSLGGGASTGELFF. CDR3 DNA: TGTGCCAGCAGCTTAGGAGGGGGGGCCAGCACCGGGGAGCTGTTTTTT.

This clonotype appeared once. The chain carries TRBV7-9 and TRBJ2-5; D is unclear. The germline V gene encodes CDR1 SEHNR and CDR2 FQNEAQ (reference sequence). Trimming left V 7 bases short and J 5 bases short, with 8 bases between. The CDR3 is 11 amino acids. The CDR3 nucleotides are TGTGCCAGCATAGGCCAGGAGACCCAGTACTTC. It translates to CASIGQETQYF.

CDR3 in DNA: TGTGCCAGCAGCCGAGGACAGGGGGCCTCCTACGAGCAGTACTTC. This sequence encodes CASSRGQGASYEQYF. V is TRBV14 and J is TRBJ2-7; TRBD1 matches 11 bases. With 4 bases clipped from V and 0 bases from J, the junction kept 2 bases outside the gene matches. This CDR3 comprises 15 residues. Germline CDR1 reads SGHDN; CDR2 reads FVKESK.